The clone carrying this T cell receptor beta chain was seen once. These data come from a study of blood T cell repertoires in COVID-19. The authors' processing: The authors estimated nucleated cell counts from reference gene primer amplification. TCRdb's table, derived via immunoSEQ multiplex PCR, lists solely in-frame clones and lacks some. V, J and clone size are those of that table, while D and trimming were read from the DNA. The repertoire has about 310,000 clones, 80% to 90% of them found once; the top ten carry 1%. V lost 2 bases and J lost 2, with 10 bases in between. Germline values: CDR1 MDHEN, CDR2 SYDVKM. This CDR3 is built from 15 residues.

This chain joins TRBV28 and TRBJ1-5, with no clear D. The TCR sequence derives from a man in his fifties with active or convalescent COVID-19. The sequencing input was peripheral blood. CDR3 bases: TGTGCCAGCAGTTTACGGGATTGGGGCAATCAGCCCCAGCATTTT. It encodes CASSLRDWGNQPQHF.